This TCR beta chain was sequenced in a study of technical replicates of blood from a handful of donors. This CDR3 comprises 18 residues. Trimming pared 5 bases from V and 0 bases from J, leaving 21 bases between. Germline CDR1 reads SGHNT; CDR2 reads YENEEA. Generated by immunoSEQ multiplex PCR, the TCRdb table keeps only in-frame clones and is missing some. Of 76,000 or so clones listed, 91% are singletons. This TCR was recovered from a human donor in good health. The source material was T cells isolated from PBMCs. The gene calls are TRBV11-3 and TRBJ2-3, with D possibly matching TRBD2 (6 bases). The CDR3 sequence: CASSLGRRERPSTDTQYF. CDR3 DNA: TGTGCCAGCAGCCTGGGGCGACGGGAGCGACCTAGCACAGATACGCAGTATTTT.